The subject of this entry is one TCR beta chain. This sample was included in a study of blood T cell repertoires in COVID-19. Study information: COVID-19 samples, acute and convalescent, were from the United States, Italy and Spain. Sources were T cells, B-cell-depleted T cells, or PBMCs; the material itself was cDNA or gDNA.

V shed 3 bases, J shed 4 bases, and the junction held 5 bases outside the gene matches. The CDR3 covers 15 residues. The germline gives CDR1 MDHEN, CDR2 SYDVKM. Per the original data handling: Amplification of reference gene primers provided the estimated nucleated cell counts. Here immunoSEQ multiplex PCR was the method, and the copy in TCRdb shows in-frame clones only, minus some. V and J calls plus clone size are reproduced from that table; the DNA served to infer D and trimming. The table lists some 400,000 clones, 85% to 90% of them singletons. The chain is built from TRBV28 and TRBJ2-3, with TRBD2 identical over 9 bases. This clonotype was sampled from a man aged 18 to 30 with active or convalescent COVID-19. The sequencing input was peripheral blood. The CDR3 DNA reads TGTGCCAGCAGTTTTGGCGGGGGGGGTCCAGATACGCAGTATTTT. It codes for CASSFGGGGPDTQYF.